This TCR beta chain was sequenced for a study of T cells in Graves' hyperthyroidism and ophthalmopathy. Trimming cost V 7 bases and J 7 bases; bases outside gene matches: 15. The CDR3 runs to 15 residues. The investigators amplified TCR beta CDR3 regions from RNA transcripts. When the TCR CDR3 underwent first-round RT-PCR, the HTBI primer set was used. In TCRdb, the multiplex PCR reads were re-called with MiXCR into one record per CDR3 protein. The sample records roughly 200,000 distinct CDR3 sequences, around 16% being singletons. This clonotype was recorded a few times. A read error may be the cause here, since a much bigger clone is one base away.

The material sequenced was blood. The rearrangement uses TRBV12-3 or TRBV12-4 and TRBJ2-7; TRBD2 matches 8 bases. This TCR was recovered from a woman aged 45 to 65 with Graves' hyperthyroidism. CDR3 protein: CASNLKTGGPLEQYF. CDR3 sequence (DNA): TGTGCCAGCAACCTTAAAACGGGAGGGCCGCTTGAGCAGTACTTC.